The entry that follows covers one T cell receptor (beta chain) sequence. V was cut by 0 bases and J by 6 bases, with 13 bases left in between. This CDR3 region has 15 residues. CDR1 and CDR2 (germline): SGHNT, YYREEE (reference sequence). This record comes from a study of blood T cell repertoires in COVID-19. Turning to the study itself: COVID-19 samples collected from the United States, Italy and Spain covered acute and convalescent phases. PBMCs, B-cell-depleted T cells, or T cells were the source of the cDNA or gDNA that made up the material.

Methods used by the authors: How many nucleated cells were present was estimated from reference gene primer amplification. Profiling relied on immunoSEQ multiplex PCR, and the TCRdb table lists in-frame clones only, not all of them. V and J calls and clone size follow that table, whereas D and trimming were derived from the DNA. Altogether 200,000 or so clones are present, 75% to 90% being singletons, with the ten largest covering 2.1%. The chain joins TRBV5-4 to TRBJ2-1; possible D gene TRBD2, 7 bases. The specimen was peripheral blood. The sequence came from a man in his 70s with active or convalescent COVID-19. CDR3 coding DNA: TGTGCCAGCAGCTTGGCCGGGGGGCGAATCAATGAGCAGTTCTTC. Encoded protein: CASSLAGGRINEQFF.